This entry features one T cell receptor (beta chain) sequence. This entry belongs to a study of shared T cell receptors in the human thymus. Measured with immunoSEQ multiplex PCR; TCRdb has only the in-frame clones, and not every one. Found here are about 540,000 clones, around 82% of them singletons; the top ten hold 0.013%. Another study also made use of these data, one on human thymus T cells. As that report states: The sample donors, healthy Finnish infants, were having corrective surgery for congenital heart defects. The thymus was resected at corrective cardiac surgery. Among thymic and blood repertoires, usage of V and J genes appeared biased. Thymic TCR repertoires of unrelated people reportedly overlapped highly.

Input material: thymocytes. This receptor was identified in a boy less than two years old with a congenital heart defect.

CDR3 in amino acids: CASSQAPGQKVNTEAFF. CDR3 sequence (DNA): TGCGCCAGCAGCCAAGCCCCGGGACAGAAAGTGAACACTGAAGCTTTCTTT. The chain couples TRBV4-3 to TRBJ1-1, with 7 positions matching TRBD1. CDR1 is LGHNA, CDR2 YSLEER, per germline. The CDR3 spans 17 residues. Germline trimming cut 1 base from V and 0 bases from J; bases unmatched to any gene: 8.